This section outlines one T cell receptor (beta chain) sequence together with its context. The source of the sample is a study of blood T cell repertoires in COVID-19. Across the whole study: PBMCs, B-cell-depleted T cells, or T cells were the source of the cDNA or gDNA that made up the material.

The CDR3 sequence is 18 residues long. The V and J ends lost 1 base and 4 bases, in that order; junction bases with no gene match: 10. Germline V CDR1 and CDR2: SGHTA, FQGNSA. Original methodology: Reference gene primers were amplified, and this amplification served to estimate nucleated cell counts. Measured with immunoSEQ multiplex PCR; TCRdb has only the in-frame clones, and not every one. Clone size and the V and J calls come from that table; the DNA yielded D and trimming. The repertoire consists of 150,000 to 200,000 clones, with around 80% occurring once and the leading ten covering approximately 12%. Participants were aged about 18 to 95 years, lived in 20 to 25 US areas, and enrolled virtually.

Sequencing was carried out using PBMCs or T cells enriched from blood (not recorded which). The gene calls are TRBV7-2 and TRBJ1-1; 12 nucleotides agree with TRBD1. This clonotype was sampled from a man aged 50-59 years who had recovered from COVID-19. The CDR3 region has the DNA TGTGCCAGCAGCTTAGTTGTTTGGGACAGGGGGCGAGTCACTGAAGCTTTCTTT. Translated, it gives CASSLVVWDRGRVTEAFF.